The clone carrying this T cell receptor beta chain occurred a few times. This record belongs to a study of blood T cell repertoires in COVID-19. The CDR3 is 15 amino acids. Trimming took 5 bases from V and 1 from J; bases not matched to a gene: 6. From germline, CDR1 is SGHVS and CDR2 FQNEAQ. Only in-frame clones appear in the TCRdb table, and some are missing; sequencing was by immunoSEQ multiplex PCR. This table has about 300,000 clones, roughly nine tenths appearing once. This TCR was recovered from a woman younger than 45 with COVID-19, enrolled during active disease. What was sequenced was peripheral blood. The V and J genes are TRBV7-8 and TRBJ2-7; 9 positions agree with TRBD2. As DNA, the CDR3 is TGTGCCAGCAGCCGCACGACTAGCGGTTCCTACGAGCAGTACTTC. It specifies CASSRTTSGSYEQYF.